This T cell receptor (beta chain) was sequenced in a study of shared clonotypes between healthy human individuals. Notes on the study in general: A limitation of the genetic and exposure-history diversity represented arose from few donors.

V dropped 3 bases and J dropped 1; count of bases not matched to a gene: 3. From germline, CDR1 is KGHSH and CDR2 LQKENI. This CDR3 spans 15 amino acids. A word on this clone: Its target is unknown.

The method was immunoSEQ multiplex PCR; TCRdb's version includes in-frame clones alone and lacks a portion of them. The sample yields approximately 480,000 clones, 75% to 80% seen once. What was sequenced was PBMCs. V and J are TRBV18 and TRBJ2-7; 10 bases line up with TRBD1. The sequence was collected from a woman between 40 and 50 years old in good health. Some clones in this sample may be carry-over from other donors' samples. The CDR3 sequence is CASSPGQGISYEQYF. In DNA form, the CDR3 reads TGTGCCAGCTCACCGGGACAGGGGATATCCTACGAGCAGTACTTC.